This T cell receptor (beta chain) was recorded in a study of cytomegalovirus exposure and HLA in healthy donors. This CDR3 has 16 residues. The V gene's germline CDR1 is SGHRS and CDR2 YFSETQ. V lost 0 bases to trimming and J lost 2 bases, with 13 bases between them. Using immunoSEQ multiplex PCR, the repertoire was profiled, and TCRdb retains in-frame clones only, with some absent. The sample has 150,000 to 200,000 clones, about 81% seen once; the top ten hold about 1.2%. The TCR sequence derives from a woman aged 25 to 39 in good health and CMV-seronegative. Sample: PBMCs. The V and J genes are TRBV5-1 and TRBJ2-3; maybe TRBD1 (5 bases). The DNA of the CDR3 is TGCGCCAGCAGCTTGGGGACACAGCTGATCACAGATACGCAGTATTTT. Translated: CASSLGTQLITDTQYF.